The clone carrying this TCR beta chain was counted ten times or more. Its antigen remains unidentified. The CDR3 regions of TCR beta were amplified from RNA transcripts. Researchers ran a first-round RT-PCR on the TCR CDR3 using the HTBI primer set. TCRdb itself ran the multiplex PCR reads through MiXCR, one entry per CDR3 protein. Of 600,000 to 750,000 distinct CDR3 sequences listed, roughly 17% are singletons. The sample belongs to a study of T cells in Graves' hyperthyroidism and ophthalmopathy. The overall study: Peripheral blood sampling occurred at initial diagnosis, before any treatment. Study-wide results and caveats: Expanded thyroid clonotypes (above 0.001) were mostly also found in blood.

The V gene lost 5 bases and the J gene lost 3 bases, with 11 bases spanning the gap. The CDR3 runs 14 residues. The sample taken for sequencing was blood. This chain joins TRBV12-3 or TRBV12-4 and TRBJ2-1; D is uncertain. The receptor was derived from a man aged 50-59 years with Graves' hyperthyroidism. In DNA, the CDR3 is TGTGCCAGCAGTCCGTTGGGTTACTACAATGAGCAGTTCTTC. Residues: CASSPLGYYNEQFF.